A single TCR beta chain is shown here with its context. Deletions cut 4 bases from V and 2 bases from J, with 9 bases between. The CDR3 is made up of 15 amino acids. Germline CDR1 reads LGHNA; CDR2 reads YSLEER. This sample was included in a study of blood T cell repertoires in COVID-19. The wider study: The United States, Italy and Spain supplied acute and convalescent COVID-19 samples. PBMCs, B-cell-depleted T cells, or T cells provided the cDNA or gDNA that made up the material.

How the authors handled the data: The assay estimated nucleated cells by amplifying reference gene primers. The repertoire was sequenced with immunoSEQ multiplex PCR; TCRdb's copy has only in-frame clones and lacks some. The V and J calls and the clone size are those of that table, but D and trimming were determined from the DNA. This table holds about 240,000 clones, 75% to 85% found once. The chain links TRBV4-3 to TRBJ2-6; D not certain. This sequence originates from a woman between 65 and 79 years old with acute or convalescent COVID-19. The sequencing sample was made of peripheral blood. The CDR3 here is CASSRGSAGANVLTF. The DNA for the CDR3 is TGCGCCAGCAGCCGTGGAAGCGCTGGGGCCAACGTCCTGACTTTC.